Sequencing of this TCR beta chain was carried out in a study of blood T cell repertoires in COVID-19. The wider study: The United States, Italy and Spain were the sources of the acute and convalescent COVID-19 samples. The analysed material was cDNA or gDNA that came from T cells, B-cell-depleted T cells, or PBMCs.

The CDR3 runs to 15 residues. The germline V and J ends were trimmed by 2 bases and 4 bases, with 14 bases remaining between them. In germline, CDR1 is SGHRS, CDR2 YFSETQ. This clone was recorded only once. Authors' data handling: Amplified reference gene primers provided the basis for estimating nucleated cell counts. Profiled with immunoSEQ multiplex PCR; TCRdb holds only in-frame clones, not every one. That table gives V, J and clone size, and the DNA gave D and trimming. Among around 250,000 clones listed, roughly 89% were seen once. The V gene is TRBV5-1, the J gene TRBJ2-3; TRBD2 might be the D (6 bases). The TCR sequence derives from a woman between 35 and 50 years old who had recovered from COVID-19. Sequencing used peripheral blood. CDR3 amino acids: CASSFGETGADTQYF. The CDR3 nucleotides are TGCGCCAGCAGCTTTGGCGAGACGGGGGCAGATACGCAGTATTTT.